The entry that follows covers one T cell receptor beta chain sequence. Assay: immunoSEQ multiplex PCR; the TCRdb copy retains only in-frame clones and omits some. This table has 350,000 to 450,000 clones, roughly 84% appearing once. Specified treatment: over 15 received Ad26.COV2.S at low or high dose, single or two shots; roughly five received placebo; per-sample allocation not given. At day 63 after the first vaccine or placebo injection, samples were drawn. This record belongs to a study of Ad26.COV2.S vaccination and SARS-CoV-2 variants. Germline CDR1 and CDR2: LNHDA and SQIVND (reference sequence). V lost 0 bases, J lost 7 bases, and 7 bases lay in between. The CDR3 has 13 amino acids.

This sequence joins TRBV19 and TRBJ1-5, with D uncertain. This clonotype originated in a person between 18 and 59 years old who received the Ad26.COV2.S COVID-19 vaccine or a placebo. The material sequenced was peripheral blood, taken in a trial of Ad26.COV2.S vaccine versus placebo. The CDR3 here is CASSIDRWQPQHF. The DNA for the CDR3 is TGTGCCAGTAGTATAGATCGATGGCAGCCCCAGCATTTT.